These 6 T cell receptor beta chains were sequenced from one sample in a study of blood T cell repertoires in COVID-19. Libraries were prepared by immunoSEQ multiplex PCR; TCRdb keeps only in-frame clonotypes and omits some of them. The data hold approximately 76,000 clones, with about four fifths observed a single time. Sample: peripheral blood. These receptors came from a man aged 50-59 years with acute or convalescent COVID-19.

J is TRBJ2-7 and V is TRBV10-2; 7 positions match TRBD1. Germline CDR1 reads WSHSY; CDR2 reads SAAADI. The J segment lost 4 bases and the V segment lost 2 bases, leaving 2 bases of the junction unmatched. This CDR3 region has 13 residues. The CDR3 DNA follows: TGCGCCAGCAGTGAGGTACAGGGGTACGAGCAGTACTTC. This codes for CASSEVQGYEQYF.

This clone was found a few times. The chain uses TRBV7-3 and TRBJ2-1; possible D gene TRBD1, 6 bases. The CDR3 has 15 amino acids. Germline values: CDR1 SGHTA, CDR2 FQGTGA. Trimming stripped 5 bases from V and 0 bases from J, with 11 bases between. CDR3 residues: CASSVQGGSYNEQFF. DNA of the CDR3: TGTGCCAGCAGCGTACAGGGCGGCTCCTACAATGAGCAGTTCTTC.

This clone turned up a few times. The chain carries TRBV5-6 and TRBJ2-3, with 7 bases lining up with TRBD1. The CDR3 is made up of 13 amino acids. Germline lookup yields CDR1 SGHDT and CDR2 YYEEEE. V was clipped by 5 bases and J by 10 bases; unmatched bases: 10. Here the CDR3 DNA reads TGTGCCAGCAGTCCCACAGGGGTAGAGGCGCAGTATTTT. This encodes CASSPTGVEAQYF.

This chain connects TRBV12-5 to TRBJ2-5; TRBD1 matches 10 bases. Losses at the gene ends were 5 bases for V and 1 base for J; bases not matched to a gene: 7. The CDR3 has 16 amino acids. Germline assignment: CDR1 LGHNT and CDR2 FRNRAP. This CDR3 reads CASGLGQGTFQETQYF. DNA of the CDR3: TGTGCTAGTGGTCTGGGACAGGGGACGTTCCAAGAGACCCAGTACTTC. The full variable domain, with the rest looked up from reference TRBV12-5 and TRBJ2-5, is DARVTQTPRHKVTEMGQEVTMRCQPILGHNTVFWYRQTMMQGLELLAYFRNRAPLDDSGMPKDRFSAEMPDATLATLKIQPSEPRDSAVYFCASGLGQGTFQETQYFGPGTRLLVL.

CDR3 loop: CASSGIGQGARLEQFF. The DNA of the CDR3 is TGTGCCAGCAGCGGTATAGGACAGGGGGCCCGATTGGAGCAGTTCTTC. This chain connects TRBV7-6 to TRBJ2-1; TRBD1 agrees at 11 bases. The V gene's germline CDR1 is SGHVS and CDR2 FNYEAQ. The V and J ends lost 5 bases and 10 bases, in that order; junction bases with no gene match: 13. The CDR3 consists of 16 residues.

The V and J genes are TRBV28 and TRBJ1-4; the D is unclear. The CDR3 spans 10 residues. Germline lookup yields CDR1 MDHEN and CDR2 SYDVKM. Between the trimmed V and J ends, which lost 8 bases and 7 bases, there was a span of 5 bases. CDR3 nucleotides: TGTGCCAGCGGCGGTGAAAAACTGTTTTTT. It translates to CASGGEKLFF.